This T cell receptor beta chain was obtained from a study of blood T cell repertoires in COVID-19. Measured with immunoSEQ multiplex PCR; TCRdb has only the in-frame clones, and not every one. The sample has fewer than 350,000 clones, around 84% seen once. CDR3 size: 16 residues. Germline values: CDR1 SGHNT, CDR2 YYREEE (reference sequence). The junction had 10 bases not matched to a gene; V was cut back by 4 bases and J by 6 bases. Source material: PBMCs or T cells enriched from blood (not recorded which). This receptor was taken from a woman between 25 and 40 years old who had been exposed to COVID-19. The chain joins TRBV5-4 to TRBJ2-1, with 10 bases fitting TRBD2. The CDR3 is CASSPKRLAGGNEQFF. The CDR3 coding sequence is TGTGCCAGCAGCCCTAAGAGGTTAGCGGGGGGCAATGAGCAGTTCTTC.